This TCR beta chain was sequenced during a study of cytomegalovirus exposure and HLA in healthy donors. The wider study: The roughly 120 validation repertoires matched the roughly 670 first-cohort repertoires in platform, a later analysis reported.

Method: immunoSEQ multiplex PCR; TCRdb's copy keeps in-frame clones and lacks some. The table includes under 250,000 clones, around nine tenths detected once. Trimming took off 3 bases at V and 10 bases at J, with 19 bases between the two ends. CDR3 size: 14 residues. Germline CDR1 SQVTM, CDR2 ANQGSEA. The chain uses TRBV29-1 and TRBJ2-1; the D gene is possibly TRBD2 (6 bases). Material: PBMCs. The origin of this receptor is a woman between 18 and 29 years old in good health and CMV-seronegative. CDR3 loop: CSVDGAGWGKEQFF. The CDR3 DNA reads TGCAGCGTTGATGGGGCGGGATGGGGTAAAGAGCAGTTCTTC.